This T cell receptor beta chain was identified during a study of blood T cells in healthy people across ages. It was with a sample-barcoded 5' primer and a J-beta primer mix that a second PCR of about 6 to 12 cycles was run. Researchers report that a template-switch adaptor with 12 random nucleotides tagged each cDNA molecule. TCRdb recomputed calls from the 5' RACE reads with MiXCR, one row per CDR3 protein. Among some 1.4 million distinct CDR3 sequences listed, approximately 38% were seen once. Worth noting for this clonotype: Its antigen is not known.

Study-wide results and limits: Observed TCR beta diversity per million T cells went down as age went up. This fall followed a roughly linear course with age.

The CDR3 runs 17 residues. Germline CDR1 is MNHNS and CDR2 is SASEGT. The V segment lost 2 bases and the J segment 2 bases; nucleotides outside the gene matches: 8. V gene TRBV6-1 combines with J gene TRBJ2-1, with 8 bases aligning to TRBD2. This clonotype was sampled from a woman aged 18 to 35 in good health. Sample: blood. CDR3 bases: TGTGCCAGCAGTGAACAGGGACTAGTATACCCCTACAATGAGCAGTTCTTC. Its translation is CASSEQGLVYPYNEQFF.